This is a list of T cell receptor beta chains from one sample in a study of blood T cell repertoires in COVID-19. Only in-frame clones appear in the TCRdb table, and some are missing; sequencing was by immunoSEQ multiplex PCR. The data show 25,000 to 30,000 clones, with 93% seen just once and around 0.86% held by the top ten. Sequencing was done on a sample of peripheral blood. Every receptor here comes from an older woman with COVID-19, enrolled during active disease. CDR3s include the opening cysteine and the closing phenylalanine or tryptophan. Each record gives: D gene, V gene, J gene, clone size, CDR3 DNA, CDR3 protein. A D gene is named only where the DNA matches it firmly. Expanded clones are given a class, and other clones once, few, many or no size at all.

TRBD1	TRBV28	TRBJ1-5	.	TGTGCCAGCAGTTTTACAACGTACAGGGGGCTGAGTCAGCCCCAGCATTTT	CASSFTTYRGLSQPQHF
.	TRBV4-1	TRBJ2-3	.	TGCGCCAGCAGCCCGCTTACCCTGGGACTTAGCGAGAGTCCCCTTACAGATACGCAGTATTTT	CASSPLTLGLSESPLTDTQYF
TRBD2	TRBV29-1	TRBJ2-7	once	TGCAGCGTTTTGCCGGCTAGCGGGCAGCAGTACTTC	CSVLPASGQQYF
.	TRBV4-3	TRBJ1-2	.	TGCGCCAGCAGCCCCTCGGGGAACTATGGCTACACCTTC	CASSPSGNYGYTF
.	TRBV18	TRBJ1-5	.	TGTGCCAGCTCACCGCAGTATACGGGGATTGCCAATCAGCCCCAGCATTTT	CASSPQYTGIANQPQHF
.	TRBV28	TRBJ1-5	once	TGTGCCAGCAGTTTAACCCCGGGCGGGAATCAGCCCCAGCATTTT	CASSLTPGGNQPQHF
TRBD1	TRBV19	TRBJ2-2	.	TGTGCCAGTAGTATAGGACAGGGTTTCCTGACCGGGGAGCTGTTTTTT	CASSIGQGFLTGELFF
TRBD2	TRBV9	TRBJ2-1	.	TGTGCCAGCAGCGTTAGCGGGAGCACCTACAATGAGCAGTTCTTC	CASSVSGSTYNEQFF
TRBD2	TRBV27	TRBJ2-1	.	TGTGCCAGCAGTGATCGGCTAGCGGGAGTCAATGAGCAGTTCTTC	CASSDRLAGVNEQFF
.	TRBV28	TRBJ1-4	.	TGTGCCAGCAGTTTTTTTACAGGTGAAAAACTGTTTTTT	CASSFFTGEKLFF
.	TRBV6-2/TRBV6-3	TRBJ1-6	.	TGTGCCAGCAGTCTCCTCGCGTCACCTAATTCACCCCTCCACTTT	CASSLLASPNSPLHF
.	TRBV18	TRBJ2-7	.	TGTGCCAGCTCACCGGCGGGGTCCGGGAACGAGCAGTACTTC	CASSPAGSGNEQYF
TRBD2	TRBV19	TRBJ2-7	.	TGTGCCAGTAGTATCCTCACTAGCGGGAGTTTCTACGAGCAGTACTTC	CASSILTSGSFYEQYF
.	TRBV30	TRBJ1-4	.	TGTGCCTGGAGTTTAACAGGATTAAATGAAAAACTGTTTTTT	CAWSLTGLNEKLFF
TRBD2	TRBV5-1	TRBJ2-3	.	TGCGCCAGCAGCTCAGCGGGAGATGGCACAGATACGCAGTATTTT	CASSSAGDGTDTQYF
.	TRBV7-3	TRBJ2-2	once	TGTGCCAGCAGCCCAAACCCCACACAGGGCAACACCGGGGAGCTGTTTTTT	CASSPNPTQGNTGELFF
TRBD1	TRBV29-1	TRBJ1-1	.	TGCAGCGTAGTGGACAGGGAGAACACTGAAGCTTTCTTT	CSVVDRENTEAFF
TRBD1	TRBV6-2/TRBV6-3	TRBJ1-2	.	TGTGCCAGCAGCGAATCCGGGACAGGGAACTATGGCTACACCTTC	CASSESGTGNYGYTF
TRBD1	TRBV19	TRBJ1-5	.	TGTGCCAGTAAACCGGGACAGGGAGGTCAGCCCCAGCATTTT	CASKPGQGGQPQHF
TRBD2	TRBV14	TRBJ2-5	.	TGTGCCAGCAGCCAACATTTGCCTGAGCGGGAACCCCAAGAGACCCAGTACTTC	CASSQHLPEREPQETQYF
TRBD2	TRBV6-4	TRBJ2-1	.	TGTGCCAGCAGTGACCGGTTACTAGCGGGAGGGCCTGGTGAGCAGTTCTTC	CASSDRLLAGGPGEQFF
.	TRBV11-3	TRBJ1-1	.	TGTGCCAGCAGCTTAGGAGTGAACACTGAAGCTTTCTTT	CASSLGVNTEAFF
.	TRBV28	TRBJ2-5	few	TGTGCCAGCAGTTTTTTAGGGGTCGGGACCCAGTACTTC	CASSFLGVGTQYF
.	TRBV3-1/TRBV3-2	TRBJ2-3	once	TGTGCCAGCAGCCGAAATCTAGCTGGGAGCACAGATACGCAGTATTTT	CASSRNLAGSTDTQYF
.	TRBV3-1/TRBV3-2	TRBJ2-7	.	TGTGCCAGCAGCCAAGATTACAGGGCCTACGAGCAGTACTTC	CASSQDYRAYEQYF
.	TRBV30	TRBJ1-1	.	TGTGCCTGGAGTTTGAGTCAGGCAGTACAAGCTTTCTTT	CAWSLSQAVQAFF
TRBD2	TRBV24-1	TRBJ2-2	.	TGTGCCACCAGTGATTTTCCCCGCAGCGGGAGTCTCGGTGTGCTGGGGGAGCTGTTTTTT	CATSDFPRSGSLGVLGELFF
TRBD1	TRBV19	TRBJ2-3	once	TGTGCCAGTAGTAGGGACAGGGGTTCAGGGGATACGCAGTATTTT	CASSRDRGSGDTQYF
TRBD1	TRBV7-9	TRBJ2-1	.	TGTGCCAGCAGCCCAGGGGGAGAGCAGTTCTTC	CASSPGGEQFF
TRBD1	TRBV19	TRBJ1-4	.	TGTGCCAGTAGACAACTGGGGGGGACAGGACCACAAACGAATGAAAAACTGTTTTTT	CASRQLGGTGPQTNEKLFF
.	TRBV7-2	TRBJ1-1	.	TGTGCCAGCAGCTTGGGGGCTGCGAACACTGAAGCTTTCTTT	CASSLGAANTEAFF
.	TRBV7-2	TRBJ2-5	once	TGTGCCAGCAGCCGAGACAGCCAAGAGACCCAGTACTTC	CASSRDSQETQYF
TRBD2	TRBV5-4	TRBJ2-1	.	TGTGCCAGCAGCATCGACGGGACTAGCGGAATCAATGAGCAGTTCTTC	CASSIDGTSGINEQFF
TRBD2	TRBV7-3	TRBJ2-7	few	TGTGCCAGCAGCTTATCGGGTAGCGGGAGTAGCGAGCAGTACTTC	CASSLSGSGSSEQYF
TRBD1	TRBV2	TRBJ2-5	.	TGTGCCAGCAGTACAGGGGTCCAAGAGACCCAGTACTTC	CASSTGVQETQYF
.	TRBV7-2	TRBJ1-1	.	TGTGCCAGCAGCCCCGGGGGGGGGCGGAACACTGAAGCTTTCTTT	CASSPGGGRNTEAFF
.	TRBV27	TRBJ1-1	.	TGTGCCAGCAGTCTCTTGGGCTCGGGGGGCGCGCGGTTGACTGAAGCTTTCTTT	CASSLLGSGGARLTEAFF
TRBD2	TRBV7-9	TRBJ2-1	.	TGTGCCAGCAGCTCGACTAGCGGGAGGGCCGATGAGCAGTTCTTC	CASSSTSGRADEQFF
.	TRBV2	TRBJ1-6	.	TGTGCCAGCAGTGGAGGATCACCCCTCCACTTT	CASSGGSPLHF
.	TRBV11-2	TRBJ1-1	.	TGTGCCAGCAGGGGTGGGGGGGAAGCTTTCTTT	CASRGGGEAFF
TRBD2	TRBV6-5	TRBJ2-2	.	TGTGCCAGCAGTTACTCGGGGGGGTTGAACACCGGGGAGCTGTTTTTT	CASSYSGGLNTGELFF
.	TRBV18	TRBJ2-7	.	TGTGCCAGCTCTCAGGGCAGCTCCTACGAGCAGTACTTC	CASSQGSSYEQYF
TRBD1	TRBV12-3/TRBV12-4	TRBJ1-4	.	TGTGCCAGCAAGACAGGGATTAATGAAAAACTGTTTTTT	CASKTGINEKLFF
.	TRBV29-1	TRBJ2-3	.	TGCAGCGTTGATGTGGCTAGCACAGATACGCAGTATTTT	CSVDVASTDTQYF
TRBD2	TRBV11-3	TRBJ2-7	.	TGTGCCAGCAGCTCCTCCGTGGCGGGAGGTAGTCACGAGCAGTACTTC	CASSSSVAGGSHEQYF
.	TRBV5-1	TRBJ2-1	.	TGCGCCAGCAGCCCCGTTATCGGGGGTCGTAACTACAATGAGCAGTTCTTC	CASSPVIGGRNYNEQFF
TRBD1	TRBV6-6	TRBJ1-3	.	TGTGCCAGCCTAACAGGGGTTATGAGAGGCACCATATATTTT	CASLTGVMRGTIYF
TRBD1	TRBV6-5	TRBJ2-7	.	TGTGCCAGCAGTTACTCTGATTCGGGGACAGGGCATGAGCAGTACTTC	CASSYSDSGTGHEQYF
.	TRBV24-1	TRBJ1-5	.	TGTGCCACCAGCGAAAATCGGGGGGATAGCAATCAGCCCCAGCATTTT	CATSENRGDSNQPQHF
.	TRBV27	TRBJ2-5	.	TGTGCCAGCAGTTCACTCCAGGGGCAAGAGACCCAGTACTTC	CASSSLQGQETQYF
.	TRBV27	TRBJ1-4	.	TGTGCCAGCAGACCCCAGGGCCAGGATGAAAAACTGTTTTTT	CASRPQGQDEKLFF
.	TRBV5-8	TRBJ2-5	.	TGTGCCAGCAGCCACTCCGGACAGTTCGAGACCCAGTACTTC	CASSHSGQFETQYF
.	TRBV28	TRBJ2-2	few	TGTGCCAGCAGTCCCTTCACCGGGGAGCTGTTTTTT	CASSPFTGELFF